This is a list of T cell receptor beta chains from one sample in a study of blood T cell repertoires in COVID-19. TCRdb's table, derived via immunoSEQ multiplex PCR, lists solely in-frame clones and lacks some. The sample lists around 170,000 clones; 90% were seen once. Source material: peripheral blood. These TCRs come from a man between 50 and 59 years old with acute or convalescent COVID-19. Each CDR3 is given with its conserved first and last residue. Fields, in order: D gene, J gene, V gene, clone size, CDR3 DNA, CDR3 protein. D genes are given only for firm matches. The listing skips clone size in some rows; elsewhere it reads once, few, many or a size class.

D: .; J: TRBJ2-5; V: TRBV4-2; size: .; DNA: TGTGCCAGCAGCCAAGAACTAGTCGGGGAGACCCAGTACTTC; CDR3: CASSQELVGETQYF
D: TRBD1; J: TRBJ1-3; V: TRBV18; size: .; DNA: TGTGCCAGCTCACCACCGACAGGGACTGGAAACACCATATATTTT; CDR3: CASSPPTGTGNTIYF
D: .; J: TRBJ2-7; V: TRBV28; size: .; DNA: TGTGCCAGCTATCCCCCTGGGGAGGCCCGGTCCTACGAGCAGTACTTC; CDR3: CASYPPGEARSYEQYF
D: TRBD2; J: TRBJ2-7; V: TRBV6-5; size: .; DNA: TGTGCCAGCAGTAGACCGGGACTAGCGGGAAACGAGCAGTACTTC; CDR3: CASSRPGLAGNEQYF
D: TRBD1; J: TRBJ2-3; V: TRBV30; size: .; DNA: TGTGCCTGGAGTAAACAGGGGGACACAGATACGCAGTATTTT; CDR3: CAWSKQGDTDTQYF
D: .; J: TRBJ2-2; V: TRBV5-1; size: once; DNA: TGCGCCAGCAGCGTGACAAACACCGGGGAGCTGTTTTTT; CDR3: CASSVTNTGELFF
D: TRBD2; J: TRBJ2-1; V: TRBV5-1; size: .; DNA: TGCGCCAGCAGCACAGGAGCGGGAGGGCCTGTTATAGTACAGTTCTTC; CDR3: CASSTGAGGPVIVQFF
D: .; J: TRBJ1-2; V: TRBV15; size: .; DNA: TGTGCCACCAGCAGAGATTACCAGGATGGCTACACCTTC; CDR3: CATSRDYQDGYTF
D: TRBD1; J: TRBJ1-5; V: TRBV6-5; size: .; DNA: TGTGCCAGCAGCCCGGGACAGGGTGGCAATCAGCCCCAGCATTTT; CDR3: CASSPGQGGNQPQHF
D: TRBD1; J: TRBJ1-2; V: TRBV27; size: .; DNA: TGTGCCAGCAGTTTGCGGGAACAGGGGGGCTATGGCTACACCTTC; CDR3: CASSLREQGGYGYTF
D: .; J: TRBJ2-7; V: TRBV7-9; size: .; DNA: TGTGCCAGCAGCCCACCGAGCTCCTACGAGCAGTACTTC; CDR3: CASSPPSSYEQYF
D: .; J: TRBJ1-1; V: TRBV12-3/TRBV12-4; size: few; DNA: TGTGCCAGCAGAGACAGTTATACTGAAGCTTTCTTT; CDR3: CASRDSYTEAFF
D: .; J: TRBJ1-5; V: TRBV2; size: .; DNA: TGTGCCAGCGGCGCGGGGCAACAGCCCCAGCATTTT; CDR3: CASGAGQQPQHF
D: .; J: TRBJ2-7; V: TRBV5-1; size: .; DNA: TGCGCCAGCAGCTCGGCGGCCCGAAACTCCTACGAGCAGTACTTC; CDR3: CASSSAARNSYEQYF